Here is one TCR beta chain with its context. No antigen is known for it. The CDR3 length is 15 residues. With V trimmed by 1 base and J by 1 base, 4 bases remained unmatched. Germline CDR1 and CDR2: SGHDT and YYEEEE. Adult donors, all healthy and HIV-negative, had no recent acute infections or vaccinations. This record belongs to a study of shared clonotypes between healthy human individuals. Study-wide findings and caveats: Even with large depth, rarefaction showed that sorted-subset sequencing was incomplete. Clonotype sharing among donors was expected to depend on sequencing depth.

Genomic DNA of each subset was evenly split across several immunoSEQ plates. The protocol was immunoSEQ multiplex PCR, while the TCRdb copy is restricted to in-frame clones and leaves out a portion. Of over 400,000 clones listed, around 96% are singletons. The chain employs TRBV5-6 and TRBJ2-5; 7 bases fit TRBD2. Sequencing was done on a sample of naive CD4+ T cells sorted from blood. The subset: CD45RA+ positively selected. The sequence was obtained from a woman aged 30 to 39 in good health. In DNA form, the CDR3 reads TGTGCCAGCAGCTTGTCTCCGGGAGGCCAAGAGACCCAGTACTTC. This translates into CASSLSPGGQETQYF.